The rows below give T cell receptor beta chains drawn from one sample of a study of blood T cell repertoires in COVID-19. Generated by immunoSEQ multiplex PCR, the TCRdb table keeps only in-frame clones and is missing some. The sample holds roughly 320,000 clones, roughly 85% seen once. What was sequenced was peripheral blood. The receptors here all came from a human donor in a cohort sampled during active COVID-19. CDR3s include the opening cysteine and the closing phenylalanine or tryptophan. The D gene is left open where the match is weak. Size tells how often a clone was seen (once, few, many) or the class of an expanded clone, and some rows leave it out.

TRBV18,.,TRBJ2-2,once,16,CASSPDTSPGTGELFF,TGTGCCAGCTCACCCGATACTAGTCCCGGCACCGGGGAGCTGTTTTTT
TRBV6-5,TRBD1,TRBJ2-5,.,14,CASRPTGIGETQYF,TGTGCCAGCAGACCGACAGGGATCGGAGAGACCCAGTACTTC
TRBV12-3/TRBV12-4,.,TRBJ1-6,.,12,CASRAELSPLHF,TGTGCCAGCAGGGCGGAACTTTCACCCCTCCACTTT
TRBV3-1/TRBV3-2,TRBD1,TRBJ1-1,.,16,CASSLTTGTGGTEAFF,TGTGCCAGCAGCCTCACGACCGGGACAGGGGGGACTGAAGCTTTCTTT
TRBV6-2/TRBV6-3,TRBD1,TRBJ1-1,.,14,CASSYRGTDTEAFF,TGTGCCAGCAGTTACCGAGGGACAGACACTGAAGCTTTCTTT
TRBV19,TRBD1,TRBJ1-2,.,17,CASSRTGGSQSYYGYTF,TGTGCCAGTAGTAGGACAGGGGGCTCCCAGTCCTACTATGGCTACACCTTC
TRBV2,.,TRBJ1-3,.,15,CASSEDRAAGNTIYF,TGTGCCAGCAGTGAAGACAGGGCGGCTGGAAACACCATATATTTT
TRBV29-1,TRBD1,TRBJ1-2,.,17,CSVELITPGQGSYGYTF,TGCAGCGTTGAACTAATTACTCCGGGACAGGGAAGCTATGGCTACACCTTC
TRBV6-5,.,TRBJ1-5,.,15,CASSYAQGIDQPQHF,TGTGCCAGCAGTTACGCACAGGGTATAGATCAGCCCCAGCATTTT
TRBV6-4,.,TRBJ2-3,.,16,CASSDPPPGSTDTQYF,TGTGCCAGCAGTGACCCACCCCCGGGGTCCACAGATACGCAGTATTTT
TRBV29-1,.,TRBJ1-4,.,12,CSADSGNEKLFF,TGCAGCGCGGACAGCGGGAATGAAAAACTGTTTTTT
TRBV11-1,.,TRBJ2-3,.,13,CASSLRAPDTQYF,TGTGCCAGCAGCTTGCGGGCCCCAGATACGCAGTATTTT
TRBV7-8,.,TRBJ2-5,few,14,CASSFPGGKETQYF,TGTGCCAGCAGCTTTCCGGGGGGCAAAGAGACCCAGTACTTC
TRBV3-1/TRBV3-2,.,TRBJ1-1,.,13,CASSFKGDTEAFF,TGTGCCAGCAGCTTTAAGGGGGACACTGAAGCTTTCTTT
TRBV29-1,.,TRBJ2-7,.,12,CSVGREGYEQYF,TGCAGCGTTGGACGGGAAGGCTACGAGCAGTACTTC
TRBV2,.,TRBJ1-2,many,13,CASTNVRGSGYTF,TGTGCCAGCACGAATGTCCGAGGATCGGGCTACACCTTC
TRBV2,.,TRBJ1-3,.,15,CASSPTGLSGNTIYF,TGTGCCAGCAGTCCAACAGGCCTCTCTGGAAACACCATATATTTT
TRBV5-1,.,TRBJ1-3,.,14,CASSLTGSGNTIYF,TGCGCCAGCAGCTTAACAGGGAGTGGAAACACCATATATTTT
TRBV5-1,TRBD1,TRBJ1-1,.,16,CASSLRDSRMNTEAFF,TGCGCCAGCAGCTTGAGGGACAGTAGAATGAACACTGAAGCTTTCTTT
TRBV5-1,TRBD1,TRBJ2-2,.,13,CATATGVTGELFF,TGCGCCACGGCGACAGGGGTCACCGGGGAGCTGTTTTTT
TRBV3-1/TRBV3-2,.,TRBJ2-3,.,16,CASSPRAGASTDTQYF,TGTGCCAGCAGCCCGAGGGCGGGGGCTTCCACAGATACGCAGTATTTT
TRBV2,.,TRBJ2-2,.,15,CASSAQRPNTGELFF,TGTGCCAGCTCAGCCCAGCGGCCGAACACCGGGGAGCTGTTTTTT